Following are 12 T cell receptor beta chains from one sample sequenced in a study of post-analysis software for immune sequencing data (dated by TCRdb to the mid-2010s). Points the paper makes about the study in general: Significantly higher frequencies in patients than in controls were found for five TRBV segments, including TRBV5-6, TRBV5-1 and TRBV20-1.

Libraries were constructed by PCR. The sequencing machine was an Illumina HiSeq 2500. Unique molecular identifiers were incorporated into TCR beta cDNA libraries to reduce PCR and sequencing biases. TCRdb passed the public sequencing reads through fastp at Q25 and MiXCR, retaining productive beta sequences. Each entry merges the rows of one CDR3 protein and shows their most common DNA and genes. The sample table contains about 500,000 distinct CDR3 sequences; only one count was recorded for approximately 45% of them. 9.5% to 13% of the sample is in the top ten clones. These receptors have no known antigen. Sequenced material: blood. These receptor sequences come from a girl aged 5-17 years with multiple sclerosis.

The chain combines TRBV9 with TRBJ2-1; 7 bases are shared with TRBD2. The germline V gene has CDR1 SGDLS and CDR2 YYNGEE. The CDR3 consists of 17 residues. The V and J ends lost 4 bases and 5 bases, in that order; junction bases with no gene match: 15. The CDR3 DNA reads as TGTGCCAGCAGCTCACGACCGCGCGGGAGTAGGGACAATGAGCAGTTCTTC. This sequence encodes CASSSRPRGSRDNEQFF.

This chain links TRBV28 with TRBJ2-3; TRBD1 matches at 7 bases. There are 14 residues in the CDR3. The V segment lost 5 bases and the J segment 3 bases; nucleotides outside the gene matches: 5. Germline V gene lookup returns CDR1 MDHEN and CDR2 SYDVKM. The CDR3 nucleotides read TGTGCCAGCAGTATGACAGGGATGACAGATACGCAGTATTTT. Its translation is CASSMTGMTDTQYF.

In the case of this clonotype: A read error may account for a junction end that differs from germline. The chain carries TRBV25-1 and TRBJ1-1; D is unclear. The CDR3 consists of 13 residues. CDR1 and CDR2 (germline): MGHDK, SYGVNS. In DNA, the CDR3 is TGTGCCAGCAGGGAATTTTTGAACACTGAAGCTTTCTTT. Translation: CASREFLNTEAFF.

This clonotype was counted many times. The V call is TRBV20-1, the J call TRBJ1-2, with no clear D. Trimming pared 0 bases from V and 9 bases from J, leaving 8 bases between. Germline V gene sequence: CDR1 DFQATT, CDR2 SNEGSKA (reference sequence). The CDR3 totals 11 residues. The CDR3 DNA follows: TGCAGTGCTAGAGATCAGCACAGCTACACCTTC. Protein: CSARDQHSYTF.

This clonotype was counted between two and nine times. The chain joins TRBV5-1 to TRBJ2-7, with 13 positions matching TRBD2. Unmatched junction bases numbered 8, after V lost 6 bases and J lost 5 bases. CDR1 SGHRS and CDR2 YFSETQ come from the germline V gene. The CDR3 length is 15 residues. CDR3 region: CASTPRTSGRDEQYF. Written as DNA, the CDR3 is TGCGCCAGCACCCCTAGGACTAGCGGGAGAGACGAGCAGTACTTC.

This sequence joins TRBV12-3 or TRBV12-4 and TRBJ2-2; TRBD2 is a possible D gene (7 bases). V was cut by 2 bases and J by 3 bases, with 16 bases left in between. This CDR3 spans 17 amino acids. In nucleotides, the CDR3 is TGTGCCAGCAGTTTACAGTCTACAGGGAGGGACACCGGGGAGCTGTTTTTT. Its protein product is CASSLQSTGRDTGELFF.

The CDR3 loop is CASSLTPGTDIQYF. The CDR3 coding sequence is TGTGCCAGCAGCTTAACCCCAGGGACGGACATTCAGTACTTC. The genes are TRBV7-3 and TRBJ2-4, with D perhaps being TRBD1 or TRBD2 (5 bases each). The CDR3 sequence is 14 residues long. The ends were cut back, 0 bases at V and 8 bases at J, with 11 bases in the middle. Germline-derived CDR1 and CDR2 are SGHTA and FQGTGA.

This chain connects TRBV7-9 to TRBJ2-7; D gene unclear. This CDR3 comprises 12 residues. V was cut by 1 base and J by 7 bases, with 8 bases left in between. From germline, CDR1 is SEHNR and CDR2 FQNEAQ (reference sequence). The CDR3 protein is CASSLEFREQYF. CDR3 coding DNA: TGTGCCAGCAGCTTAGAATTCCGGGAGCAGTACTTC.

V is TRBV6-6 and J is TRBJ2-7; D gene uncertain. This CDR3 region has 14 residues. V was shortened by 0 bases and J by 2 bases, with 8 bases between the two germline ends. Germline CDR1 and CDR2: MNHNY and SVGAGI (reference sequence). CDR3 residues: CASSYSEDAYEQYF. In DNA form, the CDR3 reads TGTGCCAGCAGTTACTCAGAGGACGCCTACGAGCAGTACTTC.

The chain combines TRBV19 with TRBJ2-7; D is unresolved. Deletions cut 0 bases from V and 0 bases from J, with 6 bases between. This CDR3 has 14 amino acids. Germline loops: CDR1 LNHDA, CDR2 SQIVND (reference sequence). DNA of the CDR3: TGTGCCAGTAGTATAGAGGCAAGCTCCTACGAGCAGTACTTC. This sequence encodes CASSIEASSYEQYF.

In its sample, this clonotype was seen once. This rearrangement joins TRBV7-3 to TRBJ1-1; D gene unclear. The CDR3 contains 15 residues. The V and J ends lost 5 bases and 1 base respectively, with 14 bases between them. Germline V lookup: CDR1 SGHTA, CDR2 FQGTGA. The CDR3 bases are TGTGCCAGCAGCCTAAGCCCCCCAGCGAACACTGAAGCTTTCTTT. Protein sequence: CASSLSPPANTEAFF.

The sample holds a few counts of this clonotype. The chain joins TRBV5-4 to TRBJ2-1, with 8 bases fitting TRBD2. Looked up from germline, CDR1 is SGHNT and CDR2 is YYREEE (reference sequence). The ends lost 3 bases at V and 4 bases at J; junction bases unmatched: 6. This CDR3 region has 15 residues. The CDR3 loop is CASSSSSGPYNEQFF. The CDR3 DNA reads as TGTGCCAGCAGCTCCTCTAGCGGGCCATACAATGAGCAGTTCTTC.